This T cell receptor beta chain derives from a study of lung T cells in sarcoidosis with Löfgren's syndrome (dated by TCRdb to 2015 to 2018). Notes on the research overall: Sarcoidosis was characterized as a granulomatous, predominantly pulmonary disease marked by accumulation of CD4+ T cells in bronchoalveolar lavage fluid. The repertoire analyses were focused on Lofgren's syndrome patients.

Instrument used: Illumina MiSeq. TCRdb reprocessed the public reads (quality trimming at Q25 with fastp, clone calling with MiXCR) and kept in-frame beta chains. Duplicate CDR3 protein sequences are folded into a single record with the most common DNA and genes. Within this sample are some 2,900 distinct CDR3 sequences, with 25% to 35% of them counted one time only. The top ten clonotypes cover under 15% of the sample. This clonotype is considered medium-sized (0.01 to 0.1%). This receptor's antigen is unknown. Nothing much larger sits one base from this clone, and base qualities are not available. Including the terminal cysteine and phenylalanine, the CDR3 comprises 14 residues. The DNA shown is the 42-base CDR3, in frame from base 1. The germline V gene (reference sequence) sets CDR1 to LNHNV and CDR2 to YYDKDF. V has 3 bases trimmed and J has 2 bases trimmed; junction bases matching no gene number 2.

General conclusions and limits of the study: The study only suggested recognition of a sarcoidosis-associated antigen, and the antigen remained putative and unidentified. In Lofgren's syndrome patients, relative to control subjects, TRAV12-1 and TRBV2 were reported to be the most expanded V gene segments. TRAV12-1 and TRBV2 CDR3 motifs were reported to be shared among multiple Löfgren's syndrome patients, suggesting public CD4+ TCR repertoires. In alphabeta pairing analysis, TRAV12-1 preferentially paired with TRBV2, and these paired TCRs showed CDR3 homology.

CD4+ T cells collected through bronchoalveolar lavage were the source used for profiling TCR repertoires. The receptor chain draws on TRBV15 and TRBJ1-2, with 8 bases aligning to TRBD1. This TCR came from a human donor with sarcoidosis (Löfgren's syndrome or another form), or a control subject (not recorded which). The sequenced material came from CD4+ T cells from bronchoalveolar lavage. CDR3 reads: CATSRDRANYGYTF. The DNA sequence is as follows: TGTGCCACCAGCAGGGACAGGGCGAACTATGGCTACACCTTC.